Presented here are 23 T cell receptor beta chains from one specimen sequenced in a study of shared clonotypes between healthy human individuals. TCRdb's copy holds only in-frame clones and misses some; the assay was immunoSEQ multiplex PCR. In the table there are under 1,100,000 clones, approximately 72% of which are singletons. Material for sequencing was memory CD4+ T cells sorted from blood. Subset given: CD45RA-negative fraction. The origin of the receptors is a man aged 18 to 29 in good health.

Here the CDR3 reads CASSLGQSPYEQYF. The CDR3, as DNA: TGTGCCAGCAGCTTAGGTCAGTCCCCCTACGAGCAGTACTTC. This chain links TRBV7-9 with TRBJ2-7, with unresolved D. The V gene lost 1 base and the J gene lost 2 bases, with 9 bases spanning the gap. Germline V gene sequence: CDR1 SEHNR, CDR2 FQNEAQ (reference sequence). This CDR3 spans 14 amino acids.

This chain joins TRBV27 and TRBJ1-2, with TRBD1 as a possible D gene (6 bases). V was shortened by 5 bases and J by 5 bases, with 24 bases between the two germline ends. The CDR3 runs to 17 residues. Germline V CDR1 and CDR2: MNHEY, SMNVEV (reference sequence). For the CDR3, the DNA is TGTGCCAGCAGTCCCGGGTGGCGCGGGGGCCGGAATTATGGCTACACCTTC. Its protein product is CASSPGWRGGRNYGYTF.

This chain links TRBV5-6 with TRBJ2-7; D may be TRBD2 (6 bases). Germline V gene lookup returns CDR1 SGHDT and CDR2 YYEEEE. CDR3 length equals 14 residues. Trimming took 1 base from V and 2 from J, leaving 10 bases between them. CDR3 residues: CASSLSGLTYEQYF. The CDR3 DNA is TGTGCCAGCAGCTTGAGCGGGCTCACCTACGAGCAGTACTTC.

The rearrangement joins TRBV11-2 to TRBJ1-4, with 9 bases aligning to TRBD1. Germline CDR1 SGHAT, CDR2 FQNNGV. The CDR3 loop spans 15 amino acids. V lost 3 bases and J lost 2; bases outside the gene matches: 1. The CDR3 nucleotides are TGTGCCAGCAGCTTCGGACAGGGGACTAATGAAAAACTGTTTTTT. It translates to CASSFGQGTNEKLFF.

The rearrangement links TRBV14 to TRBJ2-3; D gene uncertain. Germline CDR1 SGHDN, CDR2 FVKESK. The V gene lost 4 bases and the J gene lost 0 bases, with 11 bases spanning the gap. There are 15 residues in the CDR3. The CDR3: CASSLHGSSTDTQYF. The CDR3 DNA follows: TGTGCCAGCAGCCTCCACGGCAGCAGCACAGATACGCAGTATTTT. The whole variable domain, filled in from reference TRBV14 and TRBJ2-3, reads EAGVTQFPSHSVIEKGQTVTLRCDPISGHDNLYWYRRVMGKEIKFLLHFVKESKQDESGMPNNRFLAERTGGTYSTLKVQPAELEDSGVYFCASSLHGSSTDTQYFGPGTRLTVL.

This clone was recorded a few times. The chain is built from TRBV23-1 and TRBJ2-5; TRBD1 agrees at 8 bases. TRBV23-1 is an open reading frame, and its role is uncertain. V shed 5 bases, J shed 2 bases, and the junction held 7 bases outside the gene matches. The length of the CDR3 is 15 residues. CDR3 region: CASSRSGGTQETQYF. DNA for the CDR3: TGCGCCAGCAGTAGATCAGGGGGCACGCAAGAGACCCAGTACTTC.

This sequence joins TRBV5-4 and TRBJ2-5; no clear D. Trimming took 4 bases from V and 1 from J, leaving 11 bases between them. Germline CDR1 is SGHNT and CDR2 is YYREEE (reference sequence). This CDR3 has 14 residues. This CDR3 is CASSPRSSQETQYF. The DNA of the CDR3 is TGTGCCAGCAGCCCCCGGTCTAGCCAAGAGACCCAGTACTTC.

This chain links TRBV19 with TRBJ2-3, with TRBD2 matching 10 bases. Losses at the gene ends were 1 base for V and 0 bases for J; bases not matched to a gene: 4. The CDR3 consists of 17 residues. Germline V lookup: CDR1 LNHDA, CDR2 SQIVND (reference sequence). The CDR3 loop reads CASSIGLLAGSTDTQYF. CDR3 bases: TGTGCCAGTAGTATAGGCCTACTAGCGGGGAGCACAGATACGCAGTATTTT.

The chain joins TRBV7-2 to TRBJ2-3, with a tentative D call TRBD2 (6 bases). Germline V lookup: CDR1 SGHTA, CDR2 FQGNSA. The CDR3 consists of 15 residues. V lost 5 bases, J lost 3 bases, and 15 bases lay in between. In nucleotides, the CDR3 is TGTGCCAGCAGCCTCAATAGCGGATGGACAGATACGCAGTATTTT. It yields the protein CASSLNSGWTDTQYF.

This chain uses TRBV9 with TRBJ1-1; D unclear. The CDR3 has 14 residues. CDR1 is SGDLS and CDR2 is YYNGEE in the germline V gene. V was shortened by 0 bases and J by 1 base, with 7 bases between the two germline ends. This CDR3 is CASSVVSENTEAFF. CDR3 coding DNA: TGTGCCAGCAGCGTAGTTTCAGAGAACACTGAAGCTTTCTTT.

The chain recombines TRBV7-2 with TRBJ2-7, with D perhaps TRBD2 (5 bases). This CDR3 has 12 residues. Trimming cost V 4 bases and J 5 bases, with 9 bases left between them. Looked up from germline, CDR1 is SGHTA and CDR2 is FQGNSA. The CDR3 sequence is CASSSAGNEQYF. The CDR3 region has the DNA TGTGCCAGCAGCTCGGCCGGGAACGAGCAGTACTTC.

The chain employs TRBV6-4 and TRBJ2-1; TRBD2 matches 8 bases. The trim removed 6 bases at V and 2 bases at J, leaving 9 bases unmatched. The CDR3 extends over 16 amino acids. The germline CDR1 and CDR2 sequences are MRHNA and SNTAGT. CDR3 in DNA: TGTGCCAGCAGGCCGGGAGGGGGTGCCCCCTACAATGAGCAGTTCTTC. This codes for CASRPGGGAPYNEQFF.

The chain is built from TRBV11-2 and TRBJ2-1; 7 bases agree with TRBD2. After removal of 2 bases from V and 0 bases from J, the junction contained 10 bases not matched to a gene. The V gene's germline CDR1 is SGHAT and CDR2 FQNNGV. CDR3 length: 18 residues. CDR3 sequence (DNA): TGTGCCAGCAGCTTAAGAGGTGGGGGAGGGGCCTCCTACAATGAGCAGTTCTTC. Amino acid sequence: CASSLRGGGGASYNEQFF.

This clone showed up many times. Other nucleotide sequences from this sample produce the same CDR3. The chain links TRBV6-1 to TRBJ2-2, with TRBD2 as a possible D gene (6 bases). Germline CDR1 MNHNS, CDR2 SASEGT. The CDR3 totals 17 residues. Trimming took 4 bases from V and 1 from J, leaving 16 bases between them. CDR3 region: CASSGRGGGGNTGELFF. The CDR3 bases are TGTGCCAGCAGTGGAAGGGGAGGAGGAGGGAACACCGGGGAGCTGTTTTTT.

This chain uses TRBV6-6 with TRBJ2-1, with 11 bases fitting TRBD2. The CDR3 is 16 amino acids. The ends lost 4 bases at V and 1 base at J; junction bases unmatched: 3. Germline CDR1 reads MNHNY; CDR2 reads SVGAGI (reference sequence). The CDR3 nucleotides are TGTGCCAGCAGTTCTCCTAGCGGGAGGTCCTACAATGAGCAGTTCTTC. Translating it yields CASSSPSGRSYNEQFF.

This chain uses TRBV19 with TRBJ1-2; 7 nucleotides line up with TRBD1. The germline V gene encodes CDR1 LNHDA and CDR2 SQIVND (reference sequence). The CDR3 spans 14 residues. The ends lost 4 bases at V and 7 bases at J; junction bases unmatched: 9. CDR3 DNA: TGTGCCAGTAGTACCCCGAGACAGGGCGGTGGCTACACCTTC. Encoded protein: CASSTPRQGGGYTF.

The V gene is TRBV28, the J gene TRBJ2-3, with D tentatively TRBD1 (6 bases). The V gene lost 3 bases and the J gene lost 0 bases, with 10 bases spanning the gap. Germline V gene data show CDR1 as MDHEN and CDR2 as SYDVKM. The CDR3 consists of 15 residues. In DNA form, the CDR3 reads TGTGCCAGCAGTTTCCTGACAGGCAGCACAGATACGCAGTATTTT. This codes for CASSFLTGSTDTQYF.

V is TRBV7-2 and J is TRBJ1-1; D not certain. The CDR3 length is 14 residues. CDR1 and CDR2 (germline): SGHTA, FQGNSA. V was clipped by 2 bases and J by 1 base, with 8 bases between them. Here the CDR3 DNA reads TGTGCCAGCAGCTTACCCTCCGGGAACACTGAAGCTTTCTTT. This gives the protein CASSLPSGNTEAFF. The full variable domain, its missing parts supplied by reference TRBV7-2 and TRBJ1-1, is GAGVSQSPSNKVTEKGKDVELRCDPISGHTALYWYRQSLGQGLEFLIYFQGNSAPDKSGLPSDRFSAERTGGSVSTLTIQRTQQEDSAVYLCASSLPSGNTEAFFGQGTRLTVV.

V is TRBV11-3 and J is TRBJ2-3; D is possibly TRBD2 (5 bases). There are 13 residues in the CDR3. Germline CDR1 is SGHNT and CDR2 is YENEEA. Trimming removed 5 bases from V and 5 bases from J, with 11 bases in between. The CDR3 sequence is CASSEGRGDTQYF. The CDR3 DNA reads TGTGCCAGCAGCGAAGGACGGGGAGATACGCAGTATTTT.

This clone was counted at least ten times. This chain joins TRBV5-4 and TRBJ2-7; maybe TRBD1 (6 bases). Germline V gene sequence: CDR1 SGHNT, CDR2 YYREEE (reference sequence). The CDR3 totals 16 residues. V dropped 1 base and J dropped 0 bases, with 14 bases sitting between them. CDR3 residues: CASSLKATGSSYEQYF. The CDR3 nucleotides read TGTGCCAGCAGCTTGAAAGCAACAGGGAGCTCCTACGAGCAGTACTTC.

This sequence joins TRBV19 and TRBJ1-4; D is unclear. Per germline, CDR1 LNHDA and CDR2 SQIVND (reference sequence). The CDR3 is 13 amino acids. Trimming removed 5 bases at V and 7 bases at J, with 11 bases between. CDR3 sequence: CASSSTFGEKLFF. The CDR3 bases are TGTGCCAGTAGTTCCACCTTTGGTGAAAAACTGTTTTTT.

This chain connects TRBV2 to TRBJ2-6; 9 bases line up with TRBD1. The CDR3 covers 17 residues. Germline CDR1 is SNHLY and CDR2 is FYNNEI. Germline trimming cut 5 bases from V and 0 bases from J; bases unmatched to any gene: 5. The CDR3 here is CASSTGGGSSGANVLTF. CDR3 DNA sequence: TGTGCCAGCAGTACAGGGGGCGGGAGCTCTGGGGCCAACGTCCTGACTTTC.

V gene TRBV6-1 combines with J gene TRBJ2-2; D not certain. This CDR3 spans 13 amino acids. Trimming shortened V by 7 bases and J by 5 bases, and 11 bases separated the two germline ends. Germline CDR1 and CDR2: MNHNS and SASEGT. The CDR3 region is CASTHLGTGELFF. CDR3 DNA: TGTGCCAGCACCCATTTGGGAACCGGGGAGCTGTTTTTT.